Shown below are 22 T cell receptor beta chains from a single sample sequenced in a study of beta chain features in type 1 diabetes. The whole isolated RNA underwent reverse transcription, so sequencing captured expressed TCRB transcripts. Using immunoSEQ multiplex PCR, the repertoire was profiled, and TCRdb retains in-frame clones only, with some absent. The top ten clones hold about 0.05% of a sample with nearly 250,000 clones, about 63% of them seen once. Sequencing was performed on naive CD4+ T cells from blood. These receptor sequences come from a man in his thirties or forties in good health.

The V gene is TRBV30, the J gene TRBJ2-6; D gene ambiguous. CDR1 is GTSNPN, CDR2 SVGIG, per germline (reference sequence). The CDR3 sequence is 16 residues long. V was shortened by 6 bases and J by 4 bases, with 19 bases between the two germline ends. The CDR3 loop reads CACGPGPPRGANVLTF. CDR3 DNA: TGTGCCTGCGGGCCGGGCCCCCCGCGAGGGGCCAACGTCCTGACTTTC. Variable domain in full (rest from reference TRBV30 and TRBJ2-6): SQTIHQWPATLVQPVGSPLSLECTVEGTSNPNLYWYRQAAGRGLQLLFYSVGIGQISSEVPQNLSASRPQDRQFILSSKKLLLSDSGFYLCACGPGPPRGANVLTFGAGSRLTVL.

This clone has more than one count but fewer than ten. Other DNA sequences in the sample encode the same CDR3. In nucleotides, the CDR3 is TGTGCCTGGAGTGTTTGGGACACTGAAGCTTTCTTT. It codes for CAWSVWDTEAFF. This sequence joins TRBV30 and TRBJ1-1; no clear D. Per germline, CDR1 GTSNPN and CDR2 SVGIG (reference sequence). This CDR3 contains 12 residues. The germline V and J ends were trimmed by 0 bases and 3 bases, with 5 bases remaining between them.

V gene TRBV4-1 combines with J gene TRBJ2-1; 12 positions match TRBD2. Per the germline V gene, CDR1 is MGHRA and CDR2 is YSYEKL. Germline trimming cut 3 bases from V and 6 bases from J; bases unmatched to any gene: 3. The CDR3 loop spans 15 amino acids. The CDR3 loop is CASSQLAGGINEQFF. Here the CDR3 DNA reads TGCGCCAGCAGCCAGCTAGCGGGAGGGATCAATGAGCAGTTCTTC.

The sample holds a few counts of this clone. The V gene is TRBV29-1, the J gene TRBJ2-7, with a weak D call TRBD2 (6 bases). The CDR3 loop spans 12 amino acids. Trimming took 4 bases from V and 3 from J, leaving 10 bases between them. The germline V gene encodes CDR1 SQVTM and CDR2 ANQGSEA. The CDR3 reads CSVGRGNYEQYF. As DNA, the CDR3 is TGCAGCGTTGGTCGGGGGAACTACGAGCAGTACTTC.

The CDR3, as DNA: TGTGCCAGCAGCCCCGGACAACGAGAGACCCAGTACTTC. Its translation is CASSPGQRETQYF. The chain recombines TRBV7-2 with TRBJ2-5; maybe TRBD1 (5 bases). In germline, CDR1 is SGHTA, CDR2 FQGNSA. The V gene lost 5 bases and the J gene lost 4 bases, with 11 bases spanning the gap. The CDR3 loop spans 13 amino acids.

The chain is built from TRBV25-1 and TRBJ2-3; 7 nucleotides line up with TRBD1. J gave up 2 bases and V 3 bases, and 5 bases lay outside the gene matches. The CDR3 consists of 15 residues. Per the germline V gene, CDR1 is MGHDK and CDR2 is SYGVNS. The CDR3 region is CASSERGRFTDTQYF. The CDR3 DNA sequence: TGTGCCAGCAGTGAGAGGGGGCGATTCACAGATACGCAGTATTTT. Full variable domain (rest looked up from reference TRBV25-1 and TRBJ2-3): EADIYQTPRYLVIGTGKKITLECSQTMGHDKMYWYQQDPGMELHLIHYSYGVNSTEKGDLSSESTVSRIRTEHFPLTLESARPSHTSQYLCASSERGRFTDTQYFGPGTRLTVL.

CDR3 protein: CASSLQTVSYEQYF. The CDR3 nucleotides are TGTGCCAGCAGCCTCCAGACGGTATCCTACGAGCAGTACTTC. This chain links TRBV14 with TRBJ2-7; the D is unclear. Germline V lookup: CDR1 SGHDN, CDR2 FVKESK. The V end lost 4 bases, the J end lost 1 base, and 11 bases lay between the germline ends. This CDR3 comprises 14 residues.

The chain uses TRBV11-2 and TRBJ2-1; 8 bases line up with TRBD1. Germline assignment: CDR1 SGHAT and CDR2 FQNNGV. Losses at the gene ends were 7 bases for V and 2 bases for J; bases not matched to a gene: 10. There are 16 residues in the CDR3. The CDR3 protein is CASKQGEKQTYNEQFF. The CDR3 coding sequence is TGTGCCAGCAAACAGGGGGAGAAACAGACCTACAATGAGCAGTTCTTC.

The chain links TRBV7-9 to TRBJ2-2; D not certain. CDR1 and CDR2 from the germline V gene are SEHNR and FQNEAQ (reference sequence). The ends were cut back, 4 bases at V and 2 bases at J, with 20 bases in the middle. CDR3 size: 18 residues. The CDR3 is CASSSQSGKPDNTGELFF. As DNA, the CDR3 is TGTGCCAGCAGCTCCCAATCAGGCAAGCCGGATAACACCGGGGAGCTGTTTTTT.

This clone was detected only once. The CDR3 region is CASGDSVSYEQYF. The CDR3 DNA reads as TGTGCCAGCGGGGACAGCGTCTCCTACGAGCAGTACTTC. The rearrangement links TRBV5-4 to TRBJ2-7, with 7 bases that match TRBD1. This CDR3 is 13 amino acids long. The germline V gene has CDR1 SGHNT and CDR2 YYREEE (reference sequence). Trimming at V came to 7 bases and at J to 0 bases, leaving 4 bases not matched to a gene.

CDR3: CASSQGAKGEPQHF. CDR3 coding DNA: TGTGCCAGCAGCCAAGGGGCCAAAGGGGAGCCCCAGCATTTT. The V call is TRBV4-2, the J call TRBJ1-5; perhaps TRBD1 as D (5 bases). V lost 1 base to trimming and J lost 8 bases, with 12 bases between them. The CDR3 covers 14 residues. Looked up from germline, CDR1 is LGHNA and CDR2 is YNFKEQ.

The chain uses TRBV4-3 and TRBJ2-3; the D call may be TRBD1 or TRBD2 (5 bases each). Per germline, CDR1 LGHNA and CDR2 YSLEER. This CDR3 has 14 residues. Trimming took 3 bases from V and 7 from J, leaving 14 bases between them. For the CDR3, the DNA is TGCGCCAGCAGCCAGGCCAGTGGGGGAAATACGCAGTATTTT. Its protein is CASSQASGGNTQYF.

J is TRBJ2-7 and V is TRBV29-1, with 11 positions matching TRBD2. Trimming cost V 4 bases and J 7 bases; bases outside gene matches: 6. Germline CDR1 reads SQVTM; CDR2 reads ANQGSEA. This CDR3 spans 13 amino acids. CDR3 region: CSVAGLAAGEQYF. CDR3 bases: TGCAGCGTTGCGGGACTAGCGGCGGGGGAGCAGTACTTC.

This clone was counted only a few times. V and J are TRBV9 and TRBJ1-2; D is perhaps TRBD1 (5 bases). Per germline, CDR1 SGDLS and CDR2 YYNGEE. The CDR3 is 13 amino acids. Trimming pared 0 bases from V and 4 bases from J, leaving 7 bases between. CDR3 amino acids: CASSVEGVYGYTF. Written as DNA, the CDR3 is TGTGCCAGCAGCGTAGAAGGGGTCTATGGCTACACCTTC.

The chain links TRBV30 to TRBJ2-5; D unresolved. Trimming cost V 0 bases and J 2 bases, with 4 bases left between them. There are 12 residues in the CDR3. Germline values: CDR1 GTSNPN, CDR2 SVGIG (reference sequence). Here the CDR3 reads CAWSVYQETQYF. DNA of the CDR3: TGTGCCTGGAGTGTATATCAAGAGACCCAGTACTTC.

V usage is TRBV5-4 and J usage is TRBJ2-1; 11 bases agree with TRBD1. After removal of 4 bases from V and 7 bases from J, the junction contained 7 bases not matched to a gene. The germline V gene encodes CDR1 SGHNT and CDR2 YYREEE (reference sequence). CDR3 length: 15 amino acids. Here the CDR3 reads CASSHLDRGHNEQFF. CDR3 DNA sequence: TGTGCCAGCAGCCACCTGGACAGGGGGCATAATGAGCAGTTCTTC.

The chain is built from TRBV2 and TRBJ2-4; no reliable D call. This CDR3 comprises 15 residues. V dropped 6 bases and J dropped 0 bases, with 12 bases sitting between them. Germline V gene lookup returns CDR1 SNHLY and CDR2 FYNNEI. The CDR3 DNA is TGTGCCAGCAGCTTGGACGGAATAGCCAAAAACATTCAGTACTTC. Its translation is CASSLDGIAKNIQYF.

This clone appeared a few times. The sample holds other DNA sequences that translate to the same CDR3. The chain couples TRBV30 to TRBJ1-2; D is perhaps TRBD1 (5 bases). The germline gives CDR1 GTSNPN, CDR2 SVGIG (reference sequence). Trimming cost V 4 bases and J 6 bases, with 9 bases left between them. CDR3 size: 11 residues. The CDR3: CAWNRGNGYTF. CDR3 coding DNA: TGTGCCTGGAACCGGGGGAATGGCTACACCTTC.

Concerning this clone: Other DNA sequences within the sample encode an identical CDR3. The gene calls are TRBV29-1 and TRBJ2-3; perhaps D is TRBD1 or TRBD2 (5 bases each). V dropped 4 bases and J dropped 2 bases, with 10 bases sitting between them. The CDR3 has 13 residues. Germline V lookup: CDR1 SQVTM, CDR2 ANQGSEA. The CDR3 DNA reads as TGCAGCGTTGGGGGACGGTCCACAGATACGCAGTATTTT. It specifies CSVGGRSTDTQYF.

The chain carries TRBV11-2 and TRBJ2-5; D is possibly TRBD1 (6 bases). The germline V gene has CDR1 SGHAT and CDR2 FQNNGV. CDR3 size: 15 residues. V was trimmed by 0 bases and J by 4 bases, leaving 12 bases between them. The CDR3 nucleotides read TGTGCCAGCAGCTTAGATGGGGGCAGATCAGAGACCCAGTACTTC. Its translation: CASSLDGGRSETQYF.

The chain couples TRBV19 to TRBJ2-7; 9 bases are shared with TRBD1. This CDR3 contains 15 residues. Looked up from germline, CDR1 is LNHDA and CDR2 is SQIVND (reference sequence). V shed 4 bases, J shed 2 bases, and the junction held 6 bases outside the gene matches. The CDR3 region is CASSTPGQGTYEQYF. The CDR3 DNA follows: TGTGCCAGTAGTACCCCGGGACAGGGTACCTACGAGCAGTACTTC.

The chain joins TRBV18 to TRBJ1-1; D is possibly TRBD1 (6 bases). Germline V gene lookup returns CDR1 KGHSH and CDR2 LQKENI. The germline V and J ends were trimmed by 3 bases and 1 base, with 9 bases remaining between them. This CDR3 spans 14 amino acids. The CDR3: CASSPGQSNTEAFF. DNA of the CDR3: TGTGCCAGCTCACCTGGACAGTCGAACACTGAAGCTTTCTTT.